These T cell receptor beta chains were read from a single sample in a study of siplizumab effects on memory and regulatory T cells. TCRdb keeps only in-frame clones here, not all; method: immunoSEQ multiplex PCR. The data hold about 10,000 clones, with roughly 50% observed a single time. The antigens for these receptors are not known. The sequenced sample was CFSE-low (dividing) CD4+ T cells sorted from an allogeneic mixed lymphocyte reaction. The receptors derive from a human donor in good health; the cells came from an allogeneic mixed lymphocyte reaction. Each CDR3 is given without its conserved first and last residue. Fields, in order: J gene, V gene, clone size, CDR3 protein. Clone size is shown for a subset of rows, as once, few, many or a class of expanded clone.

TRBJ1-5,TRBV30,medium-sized,AWSVQGGQPQH
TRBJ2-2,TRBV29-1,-,SVGPIGRELF
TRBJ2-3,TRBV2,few,ASSVADTQY
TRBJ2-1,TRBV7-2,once,ASSVLGGTYNEQF
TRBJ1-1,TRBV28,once,ASRRNGGGGEAF
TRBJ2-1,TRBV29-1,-,SASRSGSSNEQF
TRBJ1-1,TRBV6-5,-,ASREYMNTEAF
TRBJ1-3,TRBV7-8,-,ASSQPSGNTIY
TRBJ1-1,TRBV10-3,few,AISEFRGTEAF
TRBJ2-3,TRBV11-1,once,ASSLRQPGLVSDTQY
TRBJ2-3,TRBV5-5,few,ASSWLGGWSSTDTQY
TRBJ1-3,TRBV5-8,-,ASSTHGAGTRNTIY
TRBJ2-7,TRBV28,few,ASSFPTSGSYEQY
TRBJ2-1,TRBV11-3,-,ASSLRGGRESEQF
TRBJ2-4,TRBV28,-,ASSIRTTKNIQY
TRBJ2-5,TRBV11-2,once,ASSSWKWREVGETQY